Below, 20 T cell receptor beta chains from the same sample are listed, as sequenced in a study of technical replicates of blood from several donors. The assay was immunoSEQ multiplex PCR, and TCRdb's table has in-frame clones only and misses some. Here the sample spans 65,000 to 95,000 clones, approximately 97% being singletons. The sequencing input was T cells isolated from PBMCs. Source of these receptors: a human donor in good health.

This rearrangement joins TRBV30 to TRBJ2-7; D not resolved. Per the germline V gene, CDR1 is GTSNPN and CDR2 is SVGIG (reference sequence). Trimming cost V 2 bases and J 1 base, with 9 bases left between them. The CDR3 runs 13 residues. CDR3 sequence: CAWSSHGSYEQYF. The CDR3 coding sequence is TGTGCCTGGAGTTCGCACGGTTCCTACGAGCAGTACTTC.

This sequence joins TRBV29-1 and TRBJ1-2; the D gene is possibly TRBD1 (5 bases). CDR3 size: 14 residues. Germline V lookup: CDR1 SQVTM, CDR2 ANQGSEA. Trimming removed 1 base at V and 5 bases at J, with 14 bases between. The DNA of the CDR3 is TGCAGCGTTGAAGTCGGGGGACGGGCATATGGCTACACCTTC. The encoded protein is CSVEVGGRAYGYTF.

The chain carries TRBV6-1 and TRBJ2-5, with D possibly TRBD2 on 6 matching bases. The ends were cut back, 7 bases at V and 4 bases at J, with 16 bases in the middle. The length of the CDR3 is 14 residues. Germline lookup yields CDR1 MNHNS and CDR2 SASEGT. The CDR3 nucleotides read TGTGCCAGCACTCTCAGCGCCGGGGGAGAGACCCAGTACTTC. Translation gives CASTLSAGGETQYF.

V is TRBV5-1 and J is TRBJ1-4; D is possibly TRBD1 (6 bases). The CDR3 covers 13 residues. V was pared by 4 bases and J by 8 bases, with 12 bases between. CDR1 and CDR2 from the germline V gene are SGHRS and YFSETQ. CDR3 sequence (DNA): TGCGCCAGCAGCCAGGGGAGTGGGGAAAAACTGTTTTTT. Its protein is CASSQGSGEKLFF. The full variable domain, with the rest looked up from reference TRBV5-1 and TRBJ1-4, is KAGVTQTPRYLIKTRGQQVTLSCSPISGHRSVSWYQQTPGQGLQFLFEYFSETQRNKGNFPGRFSGRQFSNSRSEMNVSTLELGDSALYLCASSQGSGEKLFFGSGTQLSVL.

This sequence joins TRBV11-2 and TRBJ1-1; D is ambiguous. Germline CDR1 and CDR2: SGHAT and FQNNGV. The CDR3 is made up of 14 amino acids. The germline V and J ends were trimmed by 6 bases and 2 bases, with 13 bases remaining between them. CDR3 DNA: TGTGCCAGCAGATCTGGCAGGATTAACACTGAAGCTTTCTTT. Translation: CASRSGRINTEAFF. Complete variable domain (other parts from reference TRBV11-2 and TRBJ1-1): EAGVAQSPRYKIIEKRQSVAFWCNPISGHATLYWYQQILGQGPKLLIQFQNNGVVDDSQLPKDRFSAERLKGVDSTLKIQPAKLEDSAVYLCASRSGRINTEAFFGQGTRLTVV.

The V and J genes are TRBV6-5 and TRBJ1-5; 9 nucleotides match TRBD1. In germline, CDR1 is MNHEY, CDR2 SVGAGI. V lost 5 bases to trimming and J lost 5 bases; unmatched junction nucleotides: 1. There are 13 residues in the CDR3. For the CDR3, the DNA is TGTGCCAGCAGTAGGACAGGGGATCAGCCCCAGCATTTT. This codes for CASSRTGDQPQHF.

The rearrangement uses TRBV10-3 and TRBJ1-2, with D uncertain. V was pared by 6 bases and J by 8 bases, with 13 bases between. Germline CDR1 and CDR2: ENHRY and SYGVKD. This CDR3 spans 12 amino acids. This CDR3 reads CAISNQRSGYTF. The DNA of the CDR3 is TGTGCCATCAGCAACCAACGTAGCGGCTACACCTTC.

The J gene is TRBJ2-1, the V gene TRBV11-3, with 7 bases aligning to TRBD2. This CDR3 contains 14 residues. Trimming at V came to 3 bases and at J to 10 bases, leaving 9 bases not matched to a gene. The germline gives CDR1 SGHNT, CDR2 YENEEA. For the CDR3, the DNA is TGTGCCAGCAGCTTGGGCGGGAGAGCGACCGAGCAGTTCTTC. This translates into CASSLGGRATEQFF.

There are a few counts of this clone. The chain recombines TRBV28 with TRBJ1-1; unclear D gene. Trimming removed 7 bases from V and 4 bases from J, with 19 bases in between. Germline loops: CDR1 MDHEN, CDR2 SYDVKM. There are 15 residues in the CDR3. The CDR3 is CASTRIGEGRTEAFF. The CDR3 coding sequence is TGTGCCAGCACCCGAATCGGGGAAGGTCGCACTGAAGCTTTCTTT.

V usage is TRBV7-9 and J usage is TRBJ1-2; D gene ambiguous. Germline V gene sequence: CDR1 SEHNR, CDR2 FQNEAQ (reference sequence). V was trimmed by 4 bases and J by 0 bases, leaving 15 bases between them. There are 16 residues in the CDR3. This chain's CDR3 is CASSYTLVDSNYGYTF. CDR3 sequence (DNA): TGTGCCAGCAGCTACACACTAGTAGATTCTAACTATGGCTACACCTTC.

The V gene is TRBV6-5, the J gene TRBJ1-2, with D unresolved. V was cut by 2 bases and J by 4 bases, with 8 bases left in between. The CDR3 runs to 13 residues. Germline V lookup: CDR1 MNHEY, CDR2 SVGAGI. The CDR3 here is CASSYGQIYGYTF. In nucleotides, the CDR3 is TGTGCCAGCAGTTACGGGCAAATCTATGGCTACACCTTC.

The J gene is TRBJ2-1, the V gene TRBV13; TRBD1 might be the D (5 bases). The CDR3 loop spans 15 amino acids. V was pared by 5 bases and J by 10 bases, with 21 bases between. CDR1 is PRHDT and CDR2 is FYEKMQ in the germline V gene (reference sequence). CDR3 nucleotides: TGTGCCAGCAGCCCCCCTTACAGGCGCTCCTTCGAGCAGTTCTTC. Translating gives CASSPPYRRSFEQFF.

The chain couples TRBV28 to TRBJ1-2; D may be TRBD1 (6 bases). There are 13 residues in the CDR3. Per germline, CDR1 MDHEN and CDR2 SYDVKM. V was pared by 3 bases and J by 8 bases, with 13 bases between. DNA for the CDR3: TGTGCCAGCAGTTTCAGGACAGATGACGGCTACACCTTC. It codes for CASSFRTDDGYTF.

The CDR3 DNA follows: TGCGCCAGCAGCTTGACATCCAGGGTGGCAAACTATGGCTACACCTTC. Translating it yields CASSLTSRVANYGYTF. This sequence joins TRBV5-1 and TRBJ1-2; a weak D match, TRBD1 (5 bases). This CDR3 is 16 amino acids long. V lost 1 base and J lost 2, with 15 bases in between. The germline gives CDR1 SGHRS, CDR2 YFSETQ.

This sequence joins TRBV18 and TRBJ1-2; 11 bases are shared with TRBD1. Trimming removed 5 bases from V and 4 bases from J; junction bases left unmatched: 6. The CDR3 totals 15 residues. Germline V gene data show CDR1 as KGHSH and CDR2 as LQKENI. The CDR3 DNA sequence: TGTGCCAGCTCATCTGGACAGGGGGCGATCTATGGCTACACCTTC. This codes for CASSSGQGAIYGYTF.

The rearrangement uses TRBV6-5 and TRBJ2-7; tentative D call: TRBD2 (5 bases). Per the germline V gene, CDR1 is MNHEY and CDR2 is SVGAGI. V lost 4 bases to trimming and J lost 6 bases, with 13 bases between them. The CDR3 totals 13 residues. The CDR3 reads CASSSLHRGEQYF. The DNA for the CDR3 is TGTGCCAGCAGTTCCTTACACCGGGGCGAGCAGTACTTC.

J is TRBJ1-1 and V is TRBV7-9; TRBD1 matches at 7 bases. After removal of 3 bases from V and 8 bases from J, the junction contained 6 bases not matched to a gene. Germline V gene sequence: CDR1 SEHNR, CDR2 FQNEAQ (reference sequence). The CDR3 has 13 amino acids. The CDR3, as DNA: TGTGCCAGCAGCTTGGAGGGGGCCTCGGAAGCTTTCTTT. It translates to CASSLEGASEAFF.

The chain recombines TRBV10-2 with TRBJ2-3; the D gene is possibly TRBD2 (7 bases). The CDR3 runs to 13 residues. The germline V gene has CDR1 WSHSY and CDR2 SAAADI. Trimming stripped 11 bases from V and 1 base from J, with 13 bases between. CDR3 DNA sequence: TGCGCCGTGGGGGGGCAGGGCACAGATACGCAGTATTTT. This gives the protein CAVGGQGTDTQYF.

The V gene is TRBV15, the J gene TRBJ1-5; 9 bases map to TRBD1. The CDR3 contains 17 residues. Germline CDR1 reads LNHNV; CDR2 reads YYDKDF (reference sequence). V was pared by 5 bases and J by 4 bases, with 12 bases of the junction left unmatched. CDR3 sequence: CATSREFGQGRNQPQHF. The CDR3 DNA is TGTGCCACCAGCCGGGAATTCGGACAGGGGAGAAATCAGCCCCAGCATTTT.

V and J are TRBV4-2 and TRBJ1-1, with D possibly TRBD1 on 5 matching bases. Germline V gives CDR1 LGHNA, CDR2 YNFKEQ. V was shortened by 0 bases and J by 4 bases, with 9 bases between the two germline ends. The CDR3 is 14 residues long. CDR3 residues: CASSQETGFTEAFF. The DNA for the CDR3 is TGTGCCAGCAGCCAAGAAACAGGCTTCACTGAAGCTTTCTTT.